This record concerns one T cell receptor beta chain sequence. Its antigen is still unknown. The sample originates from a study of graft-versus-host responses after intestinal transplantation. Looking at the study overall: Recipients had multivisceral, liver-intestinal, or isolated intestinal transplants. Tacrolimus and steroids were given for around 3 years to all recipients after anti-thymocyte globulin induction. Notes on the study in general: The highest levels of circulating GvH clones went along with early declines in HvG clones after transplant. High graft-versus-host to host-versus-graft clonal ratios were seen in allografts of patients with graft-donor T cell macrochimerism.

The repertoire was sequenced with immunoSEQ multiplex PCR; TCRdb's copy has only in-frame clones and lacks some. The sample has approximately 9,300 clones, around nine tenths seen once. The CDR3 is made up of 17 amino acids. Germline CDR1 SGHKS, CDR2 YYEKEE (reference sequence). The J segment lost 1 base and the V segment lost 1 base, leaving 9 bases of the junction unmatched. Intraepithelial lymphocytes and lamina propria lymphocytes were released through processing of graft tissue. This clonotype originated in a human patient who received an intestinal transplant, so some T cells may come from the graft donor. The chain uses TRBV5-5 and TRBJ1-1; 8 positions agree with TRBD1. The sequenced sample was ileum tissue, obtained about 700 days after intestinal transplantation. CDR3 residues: CASSLRQGAKGNTEAFF. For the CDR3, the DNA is TGTGCCAGCAGCTTGAGGCAGGGGGCGAAGGGGAACACTGAAGCTTTCTTT.